Described below is a single T cell receptor beta chain sequence and its context. This clone was found a few times. No antigen is known for it. The junction departs from germline at one end; a sequencing error may be responsible. TCRbeta CDR3 regions were amplified from genomic DNA by means of the immunoSEQ Assay, a bias-controlled multiplex PCR. In the original analysis: The number of nucleated cells in each sample was estimated from the amplification of reference gene primers within the assay. Sequence reads were collapsed and filtered to measure the absolute abundance of every unique TCRbeta CDR3 rearrangement. For each sample, productive Simpson clonality was calculated by taking the square root of Simpson's diversity index across productive rearrangements. In TCRdb, the immuneACCESS table is reduced to in-frame sequences with V and J assigned. These tables do not hold every clone; where another copy was compared, an unresolved V gene accounts for under half, and the others remain unexplained. That table gives V, J and clone size, and the DNA gave D and trimming. Across this sample there are 180,000 or so clones, with approximately 83% seen only once. The ten most abundant clones make up roughly 3% of the sample.

These data are taken from a study of blood T cell repertoires in COVID-19 (dated by TCRdb to about 2020). Concerning the study at large: Samples from collaborators originated in the United States, Italy and Spain and spanned both the acute and convalescent phases of COVID-19. The material from the prospective study consisted of cDNA or gDNA derived from T cells, B-cell-depleted T cells, or PBMCs. Subjects who had been exposed to COVID-19, were actively infected with it, or had recovered from it provided the deeply sampled blood TCRbeta repertoires that made up the dataset. The repertoires were made available in a free public database intended to serve as a resource for research on the immune response to SARS-CoV-2. The samples were drawn from the first 160 participants of the ongoing ImmuneRACE study and from 1,254 subjects provided by 6 global collaborators. The sample metadata nearly always contained a de-identified subject ID, COVID-19 status, age in years and sex. Where HLA class I and class II types were available, the types were taken from metadata supplied by the sample provider, not from assay-based typing.

Collaborating institutions collected whole blood in K2EDTA tubes following their own protocols. For TCRbeta analysis, collaborators shipped samples in one of three forms: frozen whole blood, isolated PBMCs, or DNA extracted from either of those sample types. The study at large found these results: Clinical and demographic metadata were provided uncurated, with the amount varying by source and participant.

The CDR3 sequence holds 15 residues, the cysteine and phenylalanine included. The kept DNA is CDR3 alone, 45 bases in frame from the first base. CDR1 is given as MNHEY and CDR2 as SVGAGI, both from the germline V gene. The chain couples TRBV6-5 to TRBJ2-7; 8 nucleotides in the junction match TRBD2. The receptor was isolated from a man aged 55 to 70 with acute or convalescent COVID-19. The sample taken for sequencing was peripheral blood. The CDR3 here reads CASRGAGVGSDEQYF. The DNA sequence is given as TGTGCCAGCAGGGGAGCGGGAGTGGGCTCCGACGAGCAGTACTTC.